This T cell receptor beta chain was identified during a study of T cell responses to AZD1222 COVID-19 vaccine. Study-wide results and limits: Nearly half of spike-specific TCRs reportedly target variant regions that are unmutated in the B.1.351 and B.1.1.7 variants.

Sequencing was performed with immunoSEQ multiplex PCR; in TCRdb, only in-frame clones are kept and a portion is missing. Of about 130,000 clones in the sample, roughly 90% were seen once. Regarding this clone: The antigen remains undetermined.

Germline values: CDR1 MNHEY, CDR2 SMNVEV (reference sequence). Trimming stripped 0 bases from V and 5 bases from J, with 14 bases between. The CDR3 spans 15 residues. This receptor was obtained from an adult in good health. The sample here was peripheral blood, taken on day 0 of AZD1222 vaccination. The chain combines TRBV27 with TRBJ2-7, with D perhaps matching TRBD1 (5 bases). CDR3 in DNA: TGTGCCAGCAGTTTATCGATCCCAGGGAACAACGAGCAGTACTTC. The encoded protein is CASSLSIPGNNEQYF.